This T cell receptor (beta chain) appears in the sequencing data of a study of T cell repertoires in cytomegalovirus infection (dated by TCRdb to about 2019). Study-level background: Recently identified HLA-C-restricted CMV epitopes, whose presentation resists viral immunomodulation, were targeted by peptide stimulations together with well-studied HLA-B-restricted epitopes. Because public TCR beta signatures pointed to carriage of CMV infection together with the matching HLA type, the HLA type of each donor mattered for the analysis. Here is what the overall study found, with its caveats: In both this cohort and an independent cohort of 352 donors, the cumulative frequency of public TCR beta family members distinguished carriers of CMV infection plus the relevant HLA type. The ex vivo response was dominated by HLA-C-restricted CMV-specific TCR beta clonotypes, and the single most frequent clonotype in two of eight donors was supplied by these HLA-C-restricted clonotypes.

The sample's treatment or condition, from its label and the paper: in vitro stimulation with specific CMV peptide epitopes to enrich CMV-specific T cells. Sequenced on an Illumina HiSeq 1500. TCRdb reran the public reads through fastp at Q25 and MiXCR, keeping productive beta chains. Each record represents a unique CDR3 protein, reported with the most common genes and DNA among its rows. Present in this sample are about 830,000 distinct CDR3 sequences, around a third of which were seen just once. The ten biggest clones cover under 15% of the sample. The table lists this clonotype with a few counts. What this receptor recognizes is not known. No much larger clonotype is one base removed from it; base qualities were not supplied. V and J lose 6 bases and 6 bases, and a span of 14 bases separates them. CDR1 and CDR2 were assigned from the germline V gene (reference sequence) as SEHNR and FQNEAQ. The CDR3 runs 14 residues from the cysteine to the phenylalanine. The DNA shown is the 42-base CDR3, in frame from base 1.

The TCR sequence derives from a human donor in good health (CMV status not recorded). Some clones in this sample may be carry-over from other donors' samples. This specimen was cultured CD8+ T cells from PBMCs, taken from culture after CMV antigen stimulation. This sequence uses TRBV7-9 and TRBJ2-2; the D gene cannot be resolved reliably. For the CDR3, the sequence is CASSSGLSPGELFF. The bases are TGTGCCAGCAGTTCCGGGTTAAGTCCCGGGGAGCTGTTTTTT.